This TCR beta chain was observed in a study of T cell responses to AZD1222 COVID-19 vaccine. Study-wide findings and caveats: Mostly white British, mostly female donors; authors suggested clonal diversity may be underestimated.

Produced via immunoSEQ multiplex PCR; TCRdb's table is partial and in-frame only. The sample lists some 170,000 clones, 70% to 90% occurring once. To note about this clone: Its antigen is as yet unknown.

The sequenced sample was peripheral blood, obtained 28 days after the second AZD1222 dose. The TCR was taken from an adult who received the AZD1222 COVID-19 vaccine.

The chain's CDR3 is CASSFGTAEAFF. The CDR3 region has the DNA TGTGCCAGCAGTTTTGGGACGGCCGAAGCTTTCTTT. The rearrangement joins TRBV12-3 or TRBV12-4 to TRBJ1-1; TRBD1 might be the D (5 bases). The CDR3 length is 12 residues. Trimming removed 3 bases at V and 8 bases at J, with 10 bases between.